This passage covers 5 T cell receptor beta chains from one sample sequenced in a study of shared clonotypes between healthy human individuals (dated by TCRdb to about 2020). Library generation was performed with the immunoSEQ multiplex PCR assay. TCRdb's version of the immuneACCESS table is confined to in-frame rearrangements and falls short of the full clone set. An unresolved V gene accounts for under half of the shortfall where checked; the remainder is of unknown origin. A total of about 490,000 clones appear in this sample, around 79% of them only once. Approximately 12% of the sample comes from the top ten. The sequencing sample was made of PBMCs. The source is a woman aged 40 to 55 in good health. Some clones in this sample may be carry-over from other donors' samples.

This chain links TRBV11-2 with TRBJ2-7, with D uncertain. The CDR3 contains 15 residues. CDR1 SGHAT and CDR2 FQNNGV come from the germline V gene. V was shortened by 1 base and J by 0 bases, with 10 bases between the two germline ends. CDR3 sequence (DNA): TGTGCCAGCAGCTTAGGCTCAACCCTCTCCTACGAGCAGTACTTC. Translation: CASSLGSTLSYEQYF.

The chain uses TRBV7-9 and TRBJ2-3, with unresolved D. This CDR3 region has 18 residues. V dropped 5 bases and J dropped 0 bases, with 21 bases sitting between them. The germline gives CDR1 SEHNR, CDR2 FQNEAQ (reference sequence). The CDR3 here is CASSPLSPGRFSTDTQYF. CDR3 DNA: TGTGCCAGCAGCCCCCTATCCCCGGGCAGGTTCAGCACAGATACGCAGTATTTT.

This CDR3 is CASSFRGGADYGYTF. The CDR3 DNA reads as TGCGCCAGCAGCTTCAGGGGGGGCGCGGACTATGGCTACACCTTC. V gene TRBV5-1 combines with J gene TRBJ1-2, with 7 bases fitting TRBD1. The germline V gene has CDR1 SGHRS and CDR2 YFSETQ. The J segment lost 3 bases and the V segment lost 2 bases, leaving 7 bases of the junction unmatched. The CDR3 is made up of 15 amino acids.

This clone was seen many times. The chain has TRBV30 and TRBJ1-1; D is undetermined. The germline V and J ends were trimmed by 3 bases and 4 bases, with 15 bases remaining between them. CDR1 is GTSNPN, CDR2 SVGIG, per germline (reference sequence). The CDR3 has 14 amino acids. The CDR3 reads CAWRDSPAGTEAFF. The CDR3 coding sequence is TGTGCCTGGAGGGACTCGCCGGCGGGCACTGAAGCTTTCTTT. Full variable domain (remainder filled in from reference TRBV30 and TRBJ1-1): SQTIHQWPATLVQPVGSPLSLECTVEGTSNPNLYWYRQAAGRGLQLLFYSVGIGQISSEVPQNLSASRPQDRQFILSSKKLLLSDSGFYLCAWRDSPAGTEAFFGQGTRLTVV.

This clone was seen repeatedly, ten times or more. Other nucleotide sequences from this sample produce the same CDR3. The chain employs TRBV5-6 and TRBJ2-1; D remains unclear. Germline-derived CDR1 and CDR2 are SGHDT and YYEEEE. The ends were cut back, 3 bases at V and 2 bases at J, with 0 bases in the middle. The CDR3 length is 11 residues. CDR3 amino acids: CASSSYNEQFF. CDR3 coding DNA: TGTGCCAGCAGCTCCTACAATGAGCAGTTCTTC.